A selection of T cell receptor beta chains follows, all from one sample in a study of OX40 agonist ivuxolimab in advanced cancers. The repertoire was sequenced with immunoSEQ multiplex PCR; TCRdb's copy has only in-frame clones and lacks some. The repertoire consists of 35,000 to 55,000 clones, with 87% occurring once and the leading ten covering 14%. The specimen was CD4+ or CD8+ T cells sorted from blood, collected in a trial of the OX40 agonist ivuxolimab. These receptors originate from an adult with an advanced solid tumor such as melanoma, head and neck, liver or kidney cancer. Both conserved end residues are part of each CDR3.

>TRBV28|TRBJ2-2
CASSLGSLANTGELFF
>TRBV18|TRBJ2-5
CASSPNRDKETQYF
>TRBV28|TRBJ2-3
CASSTGGASTDTQYF
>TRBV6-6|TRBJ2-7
CASRRRGPAYEQYF
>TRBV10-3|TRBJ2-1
CAISTMGLANNEQFF
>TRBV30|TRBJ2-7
CAWKNGGLAAGEQYF
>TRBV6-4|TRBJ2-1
CASSDSTSGSNEQFF
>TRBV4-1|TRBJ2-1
CASSQAGQMYNEQFF
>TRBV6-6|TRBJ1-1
CASSYSWGGIAEAFF
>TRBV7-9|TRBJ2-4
CASSQGAERGKNIQYF
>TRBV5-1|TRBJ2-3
CASSLATTGRLDTQYF
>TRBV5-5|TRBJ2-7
CASSTGAQVHEQYF
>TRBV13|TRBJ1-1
CASSPLDATEAFF
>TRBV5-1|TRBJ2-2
CASTWLAGTGELFF
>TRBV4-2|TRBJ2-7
CASSQDHRDRGFYEQYF
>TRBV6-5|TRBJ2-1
CASRKDLTYNEQFF
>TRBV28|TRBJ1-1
CASRVGVGDTEAFF
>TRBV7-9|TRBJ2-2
CASSRDSTGELFF
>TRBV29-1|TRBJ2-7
CSVLDRASYEQYF
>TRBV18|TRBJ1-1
CASSPQGNTEAFF
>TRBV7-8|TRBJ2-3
CASSPGLAGYDTQYF
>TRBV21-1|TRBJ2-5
CASNERGTQETQYF
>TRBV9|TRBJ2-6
CASSRADSGANVLTF
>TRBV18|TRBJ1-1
CASSPKDRGNMNTEAFF
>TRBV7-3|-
CASSYQPTGFLSEQYF
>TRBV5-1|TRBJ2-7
CASSAPPAEGQYF
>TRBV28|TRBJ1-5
CASSLFPGGRAQPQHF
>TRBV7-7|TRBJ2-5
CASSSTVKETQYF
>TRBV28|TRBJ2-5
CASSLIRTGETQYF
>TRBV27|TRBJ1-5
CASSSLRGAAPPQHF
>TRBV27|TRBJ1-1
CASSLRGDTEAFF
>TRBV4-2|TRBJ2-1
CASSQEVGGRYNEQFF
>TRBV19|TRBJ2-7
CASSMMTGGYEQYF
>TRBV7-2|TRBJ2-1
CASSLYSEQFF
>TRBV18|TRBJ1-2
CASSPDWTAHNYGYTF
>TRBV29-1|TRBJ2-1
CSALRGLAANYNEQFF
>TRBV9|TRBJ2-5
CASSAAGGPETQYF
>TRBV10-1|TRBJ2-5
CASSDGWETQYF
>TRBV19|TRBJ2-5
CASSIGLAGPQYF
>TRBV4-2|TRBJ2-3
CASSQDKHTDTQYF
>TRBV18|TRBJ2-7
CASSPPELAGFEQYF
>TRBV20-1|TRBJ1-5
CSAGQDQPQHF
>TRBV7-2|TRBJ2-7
CASSAQGSSYEQYF
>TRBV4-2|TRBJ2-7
CASSQGGSEQYF
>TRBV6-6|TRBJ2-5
CASSFPRTDQETQYF
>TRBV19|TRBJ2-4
CASNLGKKNIQYF
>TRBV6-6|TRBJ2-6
CASSYSGTGANVLTF
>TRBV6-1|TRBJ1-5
CASSEQGRGLRQPQHF
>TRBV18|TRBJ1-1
CASSPSFGQLNTEAFF
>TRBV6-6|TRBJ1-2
CASDTDRGPGGYTF
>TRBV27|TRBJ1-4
CASTQPGLRGTNEKLFF
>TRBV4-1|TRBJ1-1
CASNADMGVPPNTEAFF
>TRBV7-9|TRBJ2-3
CASSLNPRTTDTQYF
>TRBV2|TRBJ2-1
CASREGLAGNNEQFF